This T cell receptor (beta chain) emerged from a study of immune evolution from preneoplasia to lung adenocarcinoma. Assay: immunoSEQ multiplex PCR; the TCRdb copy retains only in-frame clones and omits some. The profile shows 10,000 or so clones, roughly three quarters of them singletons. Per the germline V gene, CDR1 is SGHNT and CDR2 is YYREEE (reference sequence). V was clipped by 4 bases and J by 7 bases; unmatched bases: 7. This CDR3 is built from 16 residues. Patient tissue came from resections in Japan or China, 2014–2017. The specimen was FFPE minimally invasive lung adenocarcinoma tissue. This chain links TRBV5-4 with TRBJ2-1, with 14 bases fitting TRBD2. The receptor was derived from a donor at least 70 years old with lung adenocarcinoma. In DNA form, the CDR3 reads TGTGCCAGCAGCCCCGGGACTAGCGGGAGTTTGAATGAGCAGTTCTTC. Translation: CASSPGTSGSLNEQFF.